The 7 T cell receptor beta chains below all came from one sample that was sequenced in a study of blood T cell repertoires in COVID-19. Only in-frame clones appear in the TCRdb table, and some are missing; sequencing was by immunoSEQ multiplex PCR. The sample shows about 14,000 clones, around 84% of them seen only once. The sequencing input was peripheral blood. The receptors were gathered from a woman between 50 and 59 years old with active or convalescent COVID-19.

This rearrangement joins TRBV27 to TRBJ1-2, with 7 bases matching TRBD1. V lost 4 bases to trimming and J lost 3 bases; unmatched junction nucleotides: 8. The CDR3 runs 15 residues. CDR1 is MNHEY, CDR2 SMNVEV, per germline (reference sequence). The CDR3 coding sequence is TGTGCCAGCAGTTCGGGGACAGAGCTATACTATGGCTACACCTTC. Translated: CASSSGTELYYGYTF.

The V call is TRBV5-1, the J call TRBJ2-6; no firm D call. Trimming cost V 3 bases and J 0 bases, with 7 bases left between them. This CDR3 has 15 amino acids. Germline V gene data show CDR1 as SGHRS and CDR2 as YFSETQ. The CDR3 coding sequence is TGCGCCAGCAGCTCGTTAAACTCTGGGGCCAACGTCCTGACTTTC. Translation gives CASSSLNSGANVLTF.

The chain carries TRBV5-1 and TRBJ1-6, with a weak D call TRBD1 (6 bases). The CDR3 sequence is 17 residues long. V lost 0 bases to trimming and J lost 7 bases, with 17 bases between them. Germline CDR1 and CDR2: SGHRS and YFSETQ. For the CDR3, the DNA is TGCGCCAGCAGCTTGGGGGACACCAATTGGGTGAATTCACCCCTCCACTTT. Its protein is CASSLGDTNWVNSPLHF.

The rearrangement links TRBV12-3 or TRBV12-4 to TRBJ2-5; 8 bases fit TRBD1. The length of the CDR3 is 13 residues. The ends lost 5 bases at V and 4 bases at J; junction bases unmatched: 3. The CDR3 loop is CASSDGTGETQYF. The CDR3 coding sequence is TGTGCCAGCAGTGACGGGACAGGAGAGACCCAGTACTTC.

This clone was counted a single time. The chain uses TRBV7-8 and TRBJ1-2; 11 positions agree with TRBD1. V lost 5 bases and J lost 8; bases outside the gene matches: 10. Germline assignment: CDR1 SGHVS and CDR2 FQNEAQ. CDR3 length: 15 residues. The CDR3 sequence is CASSEGTGGSLGYTF. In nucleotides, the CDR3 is TGTGCCAGCAGCGAAGGGACAGGGGGGTCCCTAGGCTACACCTTC.

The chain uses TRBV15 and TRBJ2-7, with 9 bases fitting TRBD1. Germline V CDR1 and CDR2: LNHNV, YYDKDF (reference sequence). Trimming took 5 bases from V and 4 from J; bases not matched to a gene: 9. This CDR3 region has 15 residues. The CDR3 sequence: CATSGPGQGFYEQYF. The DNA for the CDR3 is TGTGCCACCAGCGGACCGGGACAGGGTTTTTACGAGCAGTACTTC. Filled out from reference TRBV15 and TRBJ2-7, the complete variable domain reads DAMVIQNPRYQVTQFGKPVTLSCSQTLNHNVMYWYQQKSSQAPKLLFHYYDKDFNNEADTPDNFQSRRPNTSFCFLDIRSPGLGDTAMYLCATSGPGQGFYEQYFGPGTRLTVT.

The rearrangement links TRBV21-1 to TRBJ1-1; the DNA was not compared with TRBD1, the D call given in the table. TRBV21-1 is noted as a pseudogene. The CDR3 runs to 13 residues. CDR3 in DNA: TGTGCCAGCAGCAAAACAGGGAACACTGAAGCTTTCTTT. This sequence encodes CASSKTGNTEAFF.